The rows below give T cell receptor beta chains drawn from one sample of a study of cytotoxic CD8 clonotypes in ibrutinib-treated CLL. Sequencing used immunoSEQ multiplex PCR; TCRdb keeps in-frame clones, though not all of them. Of tens of thousands of clones listed, around 84% were seen once; the top ten hold under 7%. The sequencing here drew on PBMCs, taken before ibrutinib treatment. These receptors all stem from a human donor with chronic lymphocytic leukemia. Each CDR3 is given with its conserved first and last residue. The D gene is left open where the match is weak. Size is stated for part of the rows, as once, few or many counts, or as a class when the clone is expanded.

TRBV19,.,TRBJ1-1,few,CASTAGPGAEAFF,TGTGCCAGTACGGCAGGGCCTGGAGCTGAAGCTTTCTTT
TRBV9,.,TRBJ1-3,.,CASSVLGNTIYF,TGTGCCAGCAGCGTTCTGGGAAACACCATATATTTT
TRBV7-2,.,TRBJ1-1,.,CASSLGHQGGTEAFF,TGTGCCAGCAGCTTAGGTCATCAGGGCGGGACTGAAGCTTTCTTT
TRBV7-2,.,TRBJ1-4,.,CASSLTSDPATNEKLFF,TGTGCCAGCAGCTTAACATCCGACCCTGCAACTAATGAAAAACTGTTTTTT
TRBV5-1,.,TRBJ2-2,once,CASGYPNTGELFF,TGCGCCAGCGGCTACCCGAACACCGGGGAGCTGTTTTTT
TRBV19,.,TRBJ1-3,.,CASGRGTSGNTIYF,TGTGCCAGTGGGCGGGGGACTTCTGGAAACACCATATATTTT
TRBV19,.,TRBJ1-2,.,CASSNDSAYYGYTF,TGTGCCAGTAGTAATGACAGTGCTTACTATGGCTACACCTTC
TRBV4-2,TRBD2,TRBJ2-7,.,CASSLTGSKGSRREGSYEQYF,TGTGCCAGCAGCCTAACCGGAAGCAAAGGGTCCCGGCGGGAGGGGTCCTACGAGCAGTACTTC
TRBV11-1,.,TRBJ2-7,once,CASSLVGARNEQYF,TGTGCCAGCAGCTTAGTAGGGGCTCGGAACGAGCAGTACTTC
TRBV4-2,.,TRBJ2-7,few,CASSQDDGSSYEQYF,TGTGCCAGCAGCCAAGATGACGGGAGTAGCTACGAGCAGTACTTC
TRBV30,TRBD1,TRBJ1-2,.,CAWSPGDRVGYTF,TGTGCCTGGAGTCCCGGGGACAGGGTTGGCTACACCTTC
TRBV28,.,TRBJ1-2,.,CASTESIKYRNYGYTF,TGTGCCAGCACCGAATCCATAAAATACAGAAACTATGGCTACACCTTC
TRBV6-5,.,TRBJ1-2,.,CASIGRGLYTF,TGTGCCAGCATTGGTAGGGGGTTGTACACCTTC
TRBV19,.,TRBJ1-1,.,CASSIRAGATEAFF,TGTGCCAGTAGTATAAGAGCGGGAGCCACTGAAGCTTTCTTT
TRBV6-6,.,TRBJ1-1,.,CASSYLAVGASEAFF,TGTGCCAGCAGTTACTTGGCTGTTGGGGCCTCTGAAGCTTTCTTT
TRBV6-6,TRBD2,TRBJ2-7,.,CASSYTSGIGSYEQYF,TGTGCCAGCAGTTACACTAGCGGGATAGGGTCCTACGAGCAGTACTTC
TRBV19,.,TRBJ2-2,.,CASNEGGHTGELFF,TGTGCCAGTAACGAGGGAGGTCACACCGGGGAGCTGTTTTTT
TRBV30,TRBD2,TRBJ2-1,.,CAWKRGAGNEQFF,TGTGCCTGGAAGCGGGGGGCGGGCAATGAGCAGTTCTTC
TRBV11-2,.,TRBJ2-2,.,CASSARPRGTGELFF,TGTGCCAGCAGCGCCCGACCCCGCGGCACCGGGGAGCTGTTTTTT
TRBV4-1,TRBD2,TRBJ2-7,.,CASSPRLAGAYEQYF,TGCGCCAGCAGCCCACGACTAGCGGGGGCCTACGAGCAGTACTTC
TRBV6-5,.,TRBJ1-1,.,CASSLPGRLTEAFF,TGTGCCAGCAGCCTACCGGGACGGCTCACTGAAGCTTTCTTT
TRBV6-6,TRBD2,TRBJ2-7,.,CASSYSLAASSYEQYF,TGTGCCAGCAGTTACTCACTAGCGGCAAGCTCCTACGAGCAGTACTTC
TRBV20-1,.,TRBJ2-1,few,CSVATRGAGFF,TGCAGTGTCGCAACCAGGGGAGCGGGATTCTTC
TRBV7-3,.,TRBJ2-2,.,CASSLTSGNTGELFF,TGTGCCAGCAGCTTAACTAGCGGGAACACCGGGGAGCTGTTTTTT
TRBV10-3,TRBD1,TRBJ1-5,.,CAISEGTANQPQHF,TGTGCCATCAGTGAGGGGACAGCTAATCAGCCCCAGCATTTT
TRBV19,TRBD1,TRBJ1-5,.,CASSASGTGNSNQPQHF,TGTGCCAGTAGTGCCTCCGGGACAGGGAATAGCAATCAGCCCCAGCATTTT
TRBV6-1,.,TRBJ1-4,.,CASSVSPAVEKLFF,TGTGCCAGCAGTGTGTCACCCGCTGTTGAAAAACTGTTTTTT
TRBV28,.,TRBJ2-6,.,CASSRVGSGANVLTF,TGTGCCAGCAGCCGCGTGGGGTCCGGGGCCAACGTCCTGACTTTC
TRBV6-5,TRBD1,TRBJ2-7,.,CASRGTGVYEQYF,TGTGCCAGCAGAGGGACAGGGGTTTACGAGCAGTACTTC
TRBV6-5,TRBD1,TRBJ2-7,.,CASIGTGLNEQYF,TGTGCCAGCATCGGGACAGGGCTAAACGAGCAGTACTTC
TRBV28,.,TRBJ2-7,.,CASSLTRGYEQYF,TGTGCCAGCAGTTTGACCAGGGGCTACGAGCAGTACTTC
TRBV7-6,TRBD2,TRBJ2-7,.,CASSLSAGGVYEQYF,TGTGCCAGCAGCCTGTCAGCGGGAGGTGTGTACGAGCAGTACTTC
TRBV7-9,TRBD1,TRBJ1-4,.,CASSETTGGAEKLFF,TGTGCCAGCAGCGAAACGACAGGGGGAGCTGAAAAACTGTTTTTT
TRBV27,.,TRBJ1-2,.,CASSLDRGSIYTF,TGTGCCAGCAGTTTAGATAGGGGGAGTATCTACACCTTC
TRBV11-2,.,TRBJ1-1,.,CASSREGVGEAFF,TGTGCCAGCAGCAGAGAGGGAGTCGGTGAAGCTTTCTTT
TRBV11-1,.,TRBJ1-2,once,CASSSPLGNYGYTF,TGTGCCAGCAGCTCCCCCCTCGGGAACTATGGCTACACCTTC
TRBV4-1,.,TRBJ2-7,.,CASSLRGGGNSYEQYF,TGCGCCAGCAGCTTAAGAGGTGGCGGGAATTCCTACGAGCAGTACTTC
TRBV4-1,.,TRBJ2-7,.,CASSQKGPGGSYEQYF,TGCGCCAGCAGCCAAAAAGGGCCAGGCGGCTCCTACGAGCAGTACTTC
TRBV5-6,.,TRBJ1-1,.,CASSWGGANTEAFF,TGTGCCAGCAGCTGGGGTGGAGCCAACACTGAAGCTTTCTTT
TRBV5-1,TRBD2,TRBJ2-1,.,CASSLARLAGYSNEQFF,TGCGCCAGCAGCTTGGCTCGGCTAGCGGGATACTCCAATGAGCAGTTCTTC
TRBV10-3,.,TRBJ1-1,.,CAITPSPRDTEAFF,TGTGCCATCACGCCGAGTCCGAGGGACACTGAAGCTTTCTTT
TRBV11-2,.,TRBJ2-7,.,CASSSWTTHSYEQYF,TGTGCCAGCAGCTCCTGGACTACCCACTCCTACGAGCAGTACTTC
TRBV6-1,TRBD1,TRBJ2-7,.,CASSEIEGDSFYEQYF,TGTGCCAGCAGTGAAATTGAGGGGGACAGCTTCTACGAGCAGTACTTC
TRBV2,.,TRBJ1-5,.,CASRGVSNQPQHF,TGTGCCAGCAGGGGGGTTAGCAATCAGCCCCAGCATTTT
TRBV6-1,.,TRBJ1-4,.,CASSEVTYNEKLFF,TGTGCCAGCAGTGAAGTTACCTATAATGAAAAACTGTTTTTT
TRBV7-9,TRBD1,TRBJ1-5,.,CASSSGQGVDQHF,TGTGCCAGCAGCTCCGGACAGGGGGTGGACCAGCATTTT
TRBV2,.,TRBJ1-5,.,CASSLTASNQPQHF,TGTGCCAGCAGTTTAACAGCTAGCAATCAGCCCCAGCATTTT
TRBV21-1,.,TRBJ2-1,.,CASSLSGQGAKEQFF,TGTGCCAGCAGCCTGTCCGGACAGGGGGCTAAGGAGCAGTTCTTC
TRBV6-1,.,TRBJ1-1,.,CASRDGGNTEAFF,TGTGCCAGCAGGGACGGAGGAAACACTGAAGCTTTCTTT
TRBV28,TRBD1,TRBJ1-5,.,CASSSPGTGGRWQPQHF,TGTGCCAGCAGTTCTCCCGGGACAGGGGGTCGGTGGCAGCCCCAGCATTTT
TRBV7-9,TRBD1,TRBJ2-3,.,CASSGQGNGTQYF,TGTGCCAGCAGCGGACAGGGGAATGGTACGCAGTATTTT
TRBV7-9,.,TRBJ2-1,.,CASSLVVGDEQFF,TGTGCCAGCAGCTTAGTGGTAGGGGATGAGCAGTTCTTC
TRBV27,TRBD1,TRBJ1-2,.,CASSLKGQGNYGYTF,TGTGCCAGCAGTTTAAAGGGACAGGGTAACTATGGCTACACCTTC
TRBV5-1,.,TRBJ2-3,few,CASSLRGDGTDTQYF,TGCGCCAGCAGCTTGAGAGGAGATGGCACAGATACGCAGTATTTT
TRBV11-1,.,TRBJ2-7,.,CASSLALSYEQYF,TGTGCCAGCAGCTTAGCGTTATCCTACGAGCAGTACTTC
TRBV28,.,TRBJ2-2,.,CASSLRQEAGELFF,TGTGCCAGCAGTTTAAGACAGGAGGCCGGGGAGCTGTTTTTT
TRBV6-1,.,TRBJ2-7,once,CASPGGGYSYEQYF,TGTGCCAGTCCCGGAGGGGGCTACTCCTACGAGCAGTACTTC